The 3 T cell receptor beta chains presented below share a single source sample, sequenced in a study of CD8+ T cells in alopecia areata. Isolated RNA was reverse transcribed into cDNA used as the sequencing template. This table comes from immunoSEQ multiplex PCR, and its TCRdb copy is limited to in-frame clones, with some not included. The sample lists about 150,000 clones, under 60% occurring once. The source was CD8+ T cells sorted from blood, collected at week 0. All receptors derive from a human donor with alopecia areata.

About this clone: The junction shows a germline mismatch at one end, possibly a read error. This chain connects TRBV29-1 to TRBJ2-7; no clear D gene. The germline gives CDR1 SQVTM, CDR2 ANQGSEA. The CDR3 loop spans 14 amino acids. The DNA of the CDR3 is TGCAGCGTGGAAGACCTCGGCGGTACCTACGAGCAGTACTTC. Translation: CSVEDLGGTYEQYF.

The chain uses TRBV12-5 and TRBJ2-7; no firm D call. CDR1 is LGHNT, CDR2 FRNRAP, per germline. CDR3 length: 13 amino acids. Trimming cost V 3 bases and J 7 bases, with 13 bases left between them. The CDR3 loop is CASGFALNREQYF. In DNA, the CDR3 is TGTGCTAGTGGTTTCGCCCTAAATAGAGAGCAGTACTTC.

The chain's CDR3 is CASSVSSGVSTGELFF. In DNA, the CDR3 is TGTGCCAGCAGCGTAAGTTCTGGGGTTTCCACCGGGGAGCTGTTTTTT. The chain joins TRBV9 to TRBJ2-2; no firm D call. This CDR3 comprises 16 residues. Trimming removed 1 base at V and 4 bases at J, with 14 bases between. Germline-derived CDR1 and CDR2 are SGDLS and YYNGEE.